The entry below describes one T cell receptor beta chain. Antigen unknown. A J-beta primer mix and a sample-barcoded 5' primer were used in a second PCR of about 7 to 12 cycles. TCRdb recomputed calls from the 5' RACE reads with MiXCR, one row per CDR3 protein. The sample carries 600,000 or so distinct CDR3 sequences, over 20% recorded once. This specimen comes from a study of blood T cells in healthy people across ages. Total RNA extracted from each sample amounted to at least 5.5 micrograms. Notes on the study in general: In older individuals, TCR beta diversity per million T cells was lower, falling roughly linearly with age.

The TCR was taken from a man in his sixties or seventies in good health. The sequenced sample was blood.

The CDR3 region has the DNA TGCAGTGCTAGACACGGGAGCTCCTACGAGCAGTACTTC. This translates into CSARHGSSYEQYF. The V call is TRBV20-1, the J call TRBJ2-7, with D possibly matching TRBD2 (6 bases). V dropped 2 bases and J dropped 0 bases, with 8 bases sitting between them. The CDR3 extends over 13 amino acids. Germline CDR1 and CDR2: DFQATT and SNEGSKA (reference sequence).